Listed here are 17 T cell receptor beta chains from one sample, sequenced in a study of cytomegalovirus exposure and HLA in healthy donors. Repertoires were generated with immunoSEQ multiplex PCR, while TCRdb's copy carries only in-frame clones and drops some. This sample has about 140,000 clones, with about nine tenths found just once. Source material: PBMCs. The receptors shown here come from a man between 18 and 29 years old in good health and CMV-seronegative.

The genes are TRBV6-6 and TRBJ1-1; a weak D match, TRBD1 (5 bases). V lost 2 bases to trimming and J lost 6 bases, with 13 bases between them. The CDR3 loop spans 14 amino acids. Looked up from germline, CDR1 is MNHNY and CDR2 is SVGAGI (reference sequence). The CDR3, as DNA: TGTGCCAGCAGTTACGGCGGGGCATTGGCTGAAGCTTTCTTT. Translated: CASSYGGALAEAFF.

Only one count was recorded for this clone. The chain is built from TRBV7-9 and TRBJ2-3; D ambiguous. The length of the CDR3 is 17 residues. The V gene lost 3 bases and the J gene lost 1 base, with 17 bases spanning the gap. Germline V gene data show CDR1 as SEHNR and CDR2 as FQNEAQ (reference sequence). CDR3 in DNA: TGTGCCAGCAGCTTTAACTTACGGAGAGCTGGCACAGATACGCAGTATTTT. Protein: CASSFNLRRAGTDTQYF.

The V call is TRBV5-4, the J call TRBJ1-2; D perhaps matches TRBD1 (6 bases). Germline loops: CDR1 SGHNT, CDR2 YYREEE (reference sequence). The V gene lost 5 bases and the J gene lost 0 bases, with 11 bases spanning the gap. The CDR3 is made up of 14 amino acids. In DNA form, the CDR3 reads TGTGCCAGCAGAAGCACAGGGTCTAACTATGGCTACACCTTC. Residues: CASRSTGSNYGYTF.

V usage is TRBV11-3 and J usage is TRBJ1-3, with 7 bases matching TRBD1. Per germline, CDR1 SGHNT and CDR2 YENEEA. Trimming took 5 bases from V and 0 from J; bases not matched to a gene: 10. The length of the CDR3 is 17 residues. For the CDR3, the DNA is TGTGCCAGCAGCCTCAGATCGGCAGGGGGCTCTGGAAACACCATATATTTT. This sequence encodes CASSLRSAGGSGNTIYF.

The rearrangement links TRBV12-5 to TRBJ2-2; D might be TRBD1 (6 bases). Germline V lookup: CDR1 LGHNT, CDR2 FRNRAP. Trimming stripped 3 bases from V and 7 bases from J, with 21 bases between. The CDR3 length is 17 residues. The CDR3 loop is CASGFTSGHMGGGELFF. The CDR3 nucleotides read TGTGCTAGTGGTTTTACCTCGGGACATATGGGTGGCGGGGAGCTGTTTTTT.

V gene TRBV7-9 combines with J gene TRBJ2-3, with 7 nucleotides matching TRBD2. Germline-derived CDR1 and CDR2 are SEHNR and FQNEAQ (reference sequence). Trimming at V came to 1 base and at J to 6 bases, leaving 4 bases not matched to a gene. This CDR3 is built from 14 residues. DNA for the CDR3: TGTGCCAGCAGCTTAGTTGGGGGAGGGGATACGCAGTATTTT. Translation: CASSLVGGGDTQYF.

To note about this clone: Germline is not matched at one junction end, which may reflect a read error. This chain joins TRBV5-1 and TRBJ1-1; D is uncertain. CDR3 length: 15 residues. Germline values: CDR1 SGHRS, CDR2 YFSETQ. Written as DNA, the CDR3 is TGCGCCAGCACCTTGGAGCTAGACGCGAACACTGAAGCTTTCTTT. This encodes CASTLELDANTEAFF.

This clone is a singleton in its sample. The chain has TRBV5-1 and TRBJ2-1; 9 positions match TRBD1. This CDR3 is built from 14 residues. Germline V gene sequence: CDR1 SGHRS, CDR2 YFSETQ. J lost 6 bases, V lost 4 bases, and 5 bases had no gene match. CDR3 DNA: TGCGCCAGCAGCCGGACAGGGGTTAGCAATGAGCAGTTCTTC. Encoded protein: CASSRTGVSNEQFF.

The rearrangement joins TRBV6-1 to TRBJ2-3; 12 positions match TRBD2. The germline CDR1 and CDR2 sequences are MNHNS and SASEGT. The CDR3 length is 16 residues. Unmatched junction bases numbered 0, after V lost 2 bases and J lost 0 bases. The CDR3 nucleotides read TGTGCCAGCAGTGAACTAGCGGGGGGGAGCACAGATACGCAGTATTTT. It yields the protein CASSELAGGSTDTQYF.

The chain couples TRBV27 to TRBJ1-5; 7 positions agree with TRBD1. The CDR3 length is 17 residues. V shed 0 bases and J 2 bases; nucleotides not matched to a gene: 7. Looked up from germline, CDR1 is MNHEY and CDR2 is SMNVEV (reference sequence). For the CDR3, the DNA is TGTGCCAGCAGTTTATCCCGACAGGGAGGCGGCAATCAGCCCCAGCATTTT. It codes for CASSLSRQGGGNQPQHF.

The V gene is TRBV6-6, the J gene TRBJ2-2; 12 positions agree with TRBD2. The CDR3 contains 16 residues. Per the germline V gene, CDR1 is MNHNY and CDR2 is SVGAGI (reference sequence). Trimming at V came to 2 bases and at J to 4 bases, leaving 2 bases not matched to a gene. CDR3 DNA: TGTGCCAGCAGTTACCCGGGACTAGCGGGCACCGGGGAGCTGTTTTTT. This gives the protein CASSYPGLAGTGELFF.

J is TRBJ1-2 and V is TRBV10-2; TRBD1 matches 7 bases. Germline V CDR1 and CDR2: WSHSY, SAAADI. The length of the CDR3 is 13 residues. V dropped 5 bases and J dropped 3; count of bases not matched to a gene: 3. CDR3 protein: CASSPGQHYGYTF. CDR3 coding DNA: TGCGCCAGCAGTCCGGGACAGCACTATGGCTACACCTTC.

The genes are TRBV21-1 and TRBJ2-7; the DNA was not compared with TRBD2, the D call given in the table. TRBV21-1 is flagged as a pseudogene. There are 11 residues in the CDR3. The CDR3, as DNA: TGTGCCAGCAGTGACTGGGGGGAGCAGTACGTC. Translation gives CASSDWGEQYV.

This rearrangement joins TRBV7-9 to TRBJ1-5; D is unclear. Trimming removed 2 bases at V and 7 bases at J, with 12 bases between. Germline-derived CDR1 and CDR2 are SEHNR and FQNEAQ (reference sequence). This CDR3 comprises 14 residues. CDR3 in amino acids: CASSLFSEPQPQHF. For the CDR3, the DNA is TGTGCCAGCAGCTTATTCTCCGAGCCACAGCCCCAGCATTTT.

The rearrangement uses TRBV5-1 and TRBJ2-2, with a possible D match to TRBD1 (6 bases). CDR3 length equals 15 residues. The ends were cut back, 4 bases at V and 5 bases at J, with 15 bases in the middle. Germline CDR1 SGHRS, CDR2 YFSETQ. CDR3 residues: CASSDDRRRTGELFF. The CDR3 DNA sequence: TGCGCCAGCAGCGACGACAGGCGTCGAACCGGGGAGCTGTTTTTT.

The rearrangement links TRBV18 to TRBJ2-1, with TRBD1 identical over 7 bases. The germline gives CDR1 KGHSH, CDR2 LQKENI. J was trimmed by 7 bases and V by 4 bases; bases with no gene match: 10. CDR3 length: 15 residues. The DNA of the CDR3 is TGTGCCAGCTCACTTAGACAGGGCATTGGGAATGAGCAGTTCTTC. Protein sequence: CASSLRQGIGNEQFF. Filled out from reference TRBV18 and TRBJ2-1, the complete variable domain reads NAGVMQNPRHLVRRRGQEARLRCSPMKGHSHVYWYRQLPEEGLKFMVYLQKENIIDESGMPKERFSAEFPKEGPSILRIQQVVRGDSAAYFCASSLRQGIGNEQFFGPGTRLTVL.

This chain joins TRBV7-2 and TRBJ1-2, with unresolved D. The CDR3 runs 11 residues. Germline values: CDR1 SGHTA, CDR2 FQGNSA. V gave up 5 bases and J gave up 4 bases, with 5 bases separating them. The CDR3 DNA reads as TGTGCCAGCAGCCCCTCCTATGGCTACACCTTC. Its protein is CASSPSYGYTF.